The T cell receptor beta chain under discussion was sequenced for a study of T cell responses to AZD1222 COVID-19 vaccine. This CDR3 spans 16 amino acids. V lost 5 bases and J 2 bases, leaving 14 bases between the germline ends. Germline V gene data show CDR1 as SGHDT and CDR2 as YYEEEE. Assay: immunoSEQ multiplex PCR; the TCRdb copy retains only in-frame clones and omits some. This table holds approximately 100,000 clones, approximately 90% found once. The TCR sequence derives from an adult in good health. This chain links TRBV5-6 with TRBJ2-6, with unresolved D. The specimen comprised peripheral blood, sampled on day 0 of AZD1222 vaccination. The CDR3 DNA is TGTGCCAGCAGGCAGAAGGGCGGCGCTGGGGCCAACGTCCTGACTTTC. This sequence encodes CASRQKGGAGANVLTF. Complete variable domain (other parts from reference TRBV5-6 and TRBJ2-6): DAGVTQSPTHLIKTRGQQVTLRCSPKSGHDTVSWYQQALGQGPQFIFQYYEEEERQRGNFPDRFSGHQFPNYSSELNVNALLLGDSALYLCASRQKGGAGANVLTFGAGSRLTVL.